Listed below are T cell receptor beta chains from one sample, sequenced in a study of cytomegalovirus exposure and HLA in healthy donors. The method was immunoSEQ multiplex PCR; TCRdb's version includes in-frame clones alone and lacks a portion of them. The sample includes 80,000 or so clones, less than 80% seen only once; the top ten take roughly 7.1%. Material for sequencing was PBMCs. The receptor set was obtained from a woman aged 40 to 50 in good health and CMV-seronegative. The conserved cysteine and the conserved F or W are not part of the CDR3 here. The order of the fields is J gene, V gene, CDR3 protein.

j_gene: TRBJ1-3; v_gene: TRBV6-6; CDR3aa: ASSYNRAGGQQAIY
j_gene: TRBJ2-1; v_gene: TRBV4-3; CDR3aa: ASSQDVGTYNEQF
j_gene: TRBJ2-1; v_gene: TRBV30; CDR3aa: AWSSTRASGGSREQF
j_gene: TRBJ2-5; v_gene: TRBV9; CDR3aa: ASSVDAESETQY
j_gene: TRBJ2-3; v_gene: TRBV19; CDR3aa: ASSPQGEYTDTQY
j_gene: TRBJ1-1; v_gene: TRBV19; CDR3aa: ASSIIREGTEAF
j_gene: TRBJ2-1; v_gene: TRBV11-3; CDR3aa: ASSLRVGRGPNEQF
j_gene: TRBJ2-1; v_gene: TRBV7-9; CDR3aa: ASSPRLRAYNEQF
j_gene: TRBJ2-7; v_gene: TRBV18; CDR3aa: ASSTGTSDVFLYEQY
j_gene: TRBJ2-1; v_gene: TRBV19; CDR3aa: ASSIQANLVYNEQF
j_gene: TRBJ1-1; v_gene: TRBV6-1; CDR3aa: ASKAFREAF
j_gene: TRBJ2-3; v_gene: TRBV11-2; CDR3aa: ASSPGPDTQY
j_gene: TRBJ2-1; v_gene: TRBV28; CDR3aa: ASRSTREQF
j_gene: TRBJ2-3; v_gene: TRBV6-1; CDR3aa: ASSEVSGSADTQY
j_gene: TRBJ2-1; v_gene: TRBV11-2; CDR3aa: ASSLRLAGTYNEQF
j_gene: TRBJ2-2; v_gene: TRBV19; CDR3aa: ASSLAGGRPGELF
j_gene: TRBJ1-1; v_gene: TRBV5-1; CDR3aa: ASSWTGESTEAF
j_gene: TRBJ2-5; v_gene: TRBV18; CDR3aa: ASRNGGDETQY
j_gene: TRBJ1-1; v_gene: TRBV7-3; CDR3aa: ASSLGGGNTEAF
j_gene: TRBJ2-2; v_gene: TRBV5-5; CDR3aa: ASSEPRGTANTGELF
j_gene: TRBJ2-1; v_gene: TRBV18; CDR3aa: ASSPPARLDEQF
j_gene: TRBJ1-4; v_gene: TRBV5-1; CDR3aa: ASSPRWTNEKLF
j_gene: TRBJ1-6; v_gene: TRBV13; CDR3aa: ASSLNRGISSYNSPLH
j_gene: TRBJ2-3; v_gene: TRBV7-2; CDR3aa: ASSRFGAVAGTDTQY
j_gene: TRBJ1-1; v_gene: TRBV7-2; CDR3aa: ASSQEGNTEAF
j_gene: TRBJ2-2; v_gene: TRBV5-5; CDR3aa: ASSLIVANTGELF
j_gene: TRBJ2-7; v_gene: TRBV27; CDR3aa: ASSRAPGTSGYEQY
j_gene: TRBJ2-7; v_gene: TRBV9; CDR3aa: ASSREDRGEQY
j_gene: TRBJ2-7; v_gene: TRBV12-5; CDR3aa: ASGLGGPYEQY
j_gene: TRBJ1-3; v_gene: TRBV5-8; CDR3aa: ASSWTQGGAGNTIY
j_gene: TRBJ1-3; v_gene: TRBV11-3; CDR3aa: ASSLAHGVGNTIY
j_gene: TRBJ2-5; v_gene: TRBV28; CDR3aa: ASSRDSLQETQY
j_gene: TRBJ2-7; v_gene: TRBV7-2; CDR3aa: ASSTGLAYSYEQY
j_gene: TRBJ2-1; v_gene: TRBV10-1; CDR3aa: ASSESGSGGYNEQF
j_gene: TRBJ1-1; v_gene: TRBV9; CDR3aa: ASSAPSTGRPEAF
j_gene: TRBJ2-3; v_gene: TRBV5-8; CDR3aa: ASSLGLAGSTDTQY
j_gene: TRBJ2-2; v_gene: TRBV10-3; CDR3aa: AISRTRDFRGGELF
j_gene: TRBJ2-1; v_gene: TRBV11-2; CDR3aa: ASRRQGGLDEQF
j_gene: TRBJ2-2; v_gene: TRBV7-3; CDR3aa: ASSTGQSNTGELF
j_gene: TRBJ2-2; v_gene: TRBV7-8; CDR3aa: ASSTRTSGSPGELF
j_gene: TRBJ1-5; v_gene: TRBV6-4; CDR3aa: ASRTPPGTGGQKPQH
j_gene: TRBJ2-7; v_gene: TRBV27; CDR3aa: ASSFSSLLKDEQY
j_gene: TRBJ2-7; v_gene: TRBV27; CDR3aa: ASSLFRDRVPYEQY
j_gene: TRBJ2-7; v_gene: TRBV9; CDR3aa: ASSARDRGAYEQY
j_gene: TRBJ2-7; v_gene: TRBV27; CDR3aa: ASMGGRHYEQY
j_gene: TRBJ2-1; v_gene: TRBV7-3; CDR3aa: ASSPPSGGYNEQF
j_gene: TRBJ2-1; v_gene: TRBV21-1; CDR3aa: ASSESWVLSENPYNEQF